A selection of T cell receptor beta chains follows, all from one sample in a study of shared clonotypes between healthy human individuals. Measured with immunoSEQ multiplex PCR; TCRdb has only the in-frame clones, and not every one. The sample includes about 2 million clones, just under 95% of them seen just once. Specimen: naive CD8+ T cells sorted from blood. The receptor set was obtained from a man in his late teens or twenties in good health. CDR3s include the opening cysteine and the closing phenylalanine or tryptophan.

v_call: TRBV6-5; cdr3_length: 13; cdr3_aa: CASSYDRGYEQYF
v_call: TRBV5-4; cdr3_length: 16; cdr3_aa: CASSLGGEGSEHGYTF
v_call: TRBV4-1; cdr3_length: 14; cdr3_aa: CASSQDGGADEQYF
v_call: TRBV7-6; cdr3_length: 8; cdr3_aa: CARQPQHF
v_call: TRBV27; cdr3_length: 13; cdr3_aa: CASSYGAWETQYF
v_call: TRBV15; cdr3_length: 12; cdr3_aa: CATSRHYNEQFF
v_call: TRBV11-2; cdr3_length: 10; cdr3_aa: CASRSNEQFF
v_call: TRBV4-1; cdr3_length: 14; cdr3_aa: CASSLLAGDVEQYF
v_call: TRBV27; cdr3_length: 16; cdr3_aa: CASSTLGQGPSYEQYF
v_call: TRBV5-4; cdr3_length: 12; cdr3_aa: CASSLKNSPLHF
v_call: TRBV19; cdr3_length: 13; cdr3_aa: CASSMALVTDYTF
v_call: TRBV11-2; cdr3_length: 13; cdr3_aa: CASSFRGGNEQYF
v_call: TRBV5-6; cdr3_length: 15; cdr3_aa: CASSLEGHLFREQYF
v_call: TRBV2; cdr3_length: 12; cdr3_aa: CASRQGSTEAFF
v_call: TRBV19; cdr3_length: 15; cdr3_aa: CASSLGQGYNSPLHF
v_call: TRBV30; cdr3_length: 14; cdr3_aa: CAWSVVGGLEGYTF
v_call: TRBV20-1; cdr3_length: 10; cdr3_aa: CSAKRNEAFF
v_call: TRBV4-3; cdr3_length: 15; cdr3_aa: CASSQRYAVGETQYF
v_call: TRBV13; cdr3_length: 18; cdr3_aa: CASSLVTSGSTTKNIQYF
v_call: TRBV27; cdr3_length: 15; cdr3_aa: CASSPYGTGDEKLFF
v_call: TRBV9; cdr3_length: 15; cdr3_aa: CASSPGLGRDNEQFF
v_call: TRBV5-6; cdr3_length: 15; cdr3_aa: CASSFIGDPAGELFF
v_call: TRBV30; cdr3_length: 14; cdr3_aa: CAWSLGGGSYEQYF
v_call: TRBV5-4; cdr3_length: 14; cdr3_aa: CASSAGHLNNEQFF
v_call: TRBV9; cdr3_length: 15; cdr3_aa: CASSERGGLGSPLHF
v_call: TRBV30; cdr3_length: 14; cdr3_aa: CAWSATGPTGELFF
v_call: TRBV7-9; cdr3_length: 13; cdr3_aa: CASSLGSYNEQFF
v_call: TRBV9; cdr3_length: 15; cdr3_aa: CASSVVSGSRNTIYF